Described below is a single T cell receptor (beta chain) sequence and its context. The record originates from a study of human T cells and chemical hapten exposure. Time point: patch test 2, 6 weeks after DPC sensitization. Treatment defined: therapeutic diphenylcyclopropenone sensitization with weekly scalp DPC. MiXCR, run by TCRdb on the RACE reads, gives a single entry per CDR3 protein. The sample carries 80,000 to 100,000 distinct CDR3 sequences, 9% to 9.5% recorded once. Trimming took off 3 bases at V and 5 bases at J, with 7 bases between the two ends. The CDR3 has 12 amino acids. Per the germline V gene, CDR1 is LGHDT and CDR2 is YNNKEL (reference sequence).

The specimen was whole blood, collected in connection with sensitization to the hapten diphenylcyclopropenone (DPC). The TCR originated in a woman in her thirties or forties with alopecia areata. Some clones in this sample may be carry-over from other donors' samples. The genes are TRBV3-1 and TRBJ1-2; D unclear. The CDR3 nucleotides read TGTGCCAGCAGCCATAGGGAGTATGGCTACACCTTC. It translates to CASSHREYGYTF.